The rows below give T cell receptor beta chains drawn from one sample of a study of CD8 T cells in ankylosing spondylitis. TCRdb reprocessed the 5' RACE reads via MiXCR and lists one record per CDR3 protein. The data show more than 250,000 distinct CDR3 sequences, roughly 12% seen once. Material for sequencing was blood, either unsorted or a sorted T cell fraction (not recorded which). These receptors came from a female donor with ankylosing spondylitis or in good health (not recorded which). CDR3s include the opening cysteine and the closing phenylalanine or tryptophan. The D gene is left open where the match is weak. Sizes are listed as how often the clone was seen (once, few, many) or a class if it is expanded.

V gene	clone size	J gene	D gene	CDR3 protein	CDR3 DNA
TRBV5-1	many	TRBJ1-2	TRBD1	CASSTSAGGVDYGYTF	TGCGCCAGCAGCACAAGCGCAGGGGGCGTTGACTATGGCTACACCTTC
TRBV12-3/TRBV12-4	few	TRBJ2-7	NA	CASSTLEEQYF	TGTGCCAGCAGTACGCTTGAGGAGCAGTACTTC
TRBV5-1	many	TRBJ2-2	NA	CASSPVGNTGELFF	TGCGCCAGCAGCCCCGTCGGAAACACCGGGGAGCTGTTTTTT
TRBV20-1	few	TRBJ1-6	NA	CSARAPGRLRSPLHF	TGCAGTGCTAGAGCTCCAGGGAGGTTAAGATCACCCCTCCACTTT
TRBV5-1	many	TRBJ1-3	TRBD1	CASSWTGGSGNTIYF	TGCGCCAGCAGCTGGACAGGGGGCTCAGGAAACACCATATATTTT
TRBV7-2	many	TRBJ2-1	NA	CASSFSVDEQFF	TGTGCCAGCAGCTTTAGTGTCGATGAGCAGTTCTTC
TRBV5-1	many	TRBJ1-1	NA	CASSPRQAGDTEAFF	TGCGCCAGCAGCCCAAGACAGGCTGGTGACACTGAAGCTTTCTTT
TRBV6-2/TRBV6-3	few	TRBJ2-7	NA	CASSYSRVSGTYEQYF	TGTGCCAGCAGTTACTCAAGGGTTAGCGGTACCTACGAGCAGTACTTC
TRBV20-1	many	TRBJ2-4	NA	CSARRLGPNIQYF	TGCAGTGCTCGGAGACTGGGCCCCAACATTCAGTACTTC
TRBV9	many	TRBJ2-5	TRBD1	CASSPQGWKETQYF	TGTGCCAGCAGCCCACAGGGGTGGAAAGAGACCCAGTACTTC
TRBV12-3/TRBV12-4	many	TRBJ2-7	NA	CASSSSGKGEQYF	TGTGCCAGCAGTTCTAGTGGCAAAGGGGAGCAGTACTTC
TRBV7-8	many	TRBJ2-5	TRBD1	CASSLGVVGGSGETQYF	TGTGCCAGCAGCTTAGGGGTGGTAGGGGGCTCGGGAGAGACCCAGTACTTC
TRBV27	many	TRBJ2-1	NA	CASSDGRSSYNEQFF	TGTGCCAGCAGCGACGGGAGAAGCTCCTACAATGAGCAGTTCTTC
TRBV5-5	few	TRBJ1-3	NA	CASSFESAGNTIYF	TGTGCCAGCAGCTTCGAAAGTGCTGGAAACACCATATATTTT